This note documents a single T cell receptor beta chain sequence. Germline V lookup: CDR1 SGHAT, CDR2 FQNNGV. This CDR3 comprises 15 residues. Trimming left V 1 base short and J 0 bases short, with 7 bases between. The primer mix had 60 Vbeta and 13 Jbeta primers. Profiled with immunoSEQ multiplex PCR; TCRdb holds only in-frame clones, not every one. The sample yields around 130,000 clones, 8.5% seen once. The data were taken from a study of cytomegalovirus exposure and HLA in healthy donors. The V and J genes are TRBV11-2 and TRBJ1-3; D remains unclear. This clonotype was obtained from a man aged 35 to 55 in good health and CMV-seronegative. Sample: PBMCs. The CDR3 protein is CASSLGALSGNTIYF. The CDR3 nucleotides are TGTGCCAGCAGCTTAGGGGCCCTCTCTGGAAACACCATATATTTT.